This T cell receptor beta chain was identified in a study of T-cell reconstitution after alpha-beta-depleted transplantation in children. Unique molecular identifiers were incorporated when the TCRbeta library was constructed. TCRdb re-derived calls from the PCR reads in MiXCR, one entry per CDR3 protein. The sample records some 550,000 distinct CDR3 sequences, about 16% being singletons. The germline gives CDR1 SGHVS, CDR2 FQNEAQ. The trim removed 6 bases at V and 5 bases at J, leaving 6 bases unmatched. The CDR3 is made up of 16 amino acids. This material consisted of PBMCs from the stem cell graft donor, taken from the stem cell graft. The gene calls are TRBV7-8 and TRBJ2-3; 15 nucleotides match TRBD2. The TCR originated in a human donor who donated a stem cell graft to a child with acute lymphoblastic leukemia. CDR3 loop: CASRVRGLAGGDTQYF. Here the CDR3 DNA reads TGTGCCAGCAGGGTCCGGGGACTAGCGGGAGGAGATACGCAGTATTTT. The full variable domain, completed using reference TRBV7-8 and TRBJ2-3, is GAGVSQSPRYKVAKRGQDVALRCDPISGHVSLFWYQQALGQGPEFLTYFQNEAQLDKSGLPSDRFFAERPEGSVSTLKIQRTQQEDSAVYLCASRVRGLAGGDTQYFGPGTRLTVL.